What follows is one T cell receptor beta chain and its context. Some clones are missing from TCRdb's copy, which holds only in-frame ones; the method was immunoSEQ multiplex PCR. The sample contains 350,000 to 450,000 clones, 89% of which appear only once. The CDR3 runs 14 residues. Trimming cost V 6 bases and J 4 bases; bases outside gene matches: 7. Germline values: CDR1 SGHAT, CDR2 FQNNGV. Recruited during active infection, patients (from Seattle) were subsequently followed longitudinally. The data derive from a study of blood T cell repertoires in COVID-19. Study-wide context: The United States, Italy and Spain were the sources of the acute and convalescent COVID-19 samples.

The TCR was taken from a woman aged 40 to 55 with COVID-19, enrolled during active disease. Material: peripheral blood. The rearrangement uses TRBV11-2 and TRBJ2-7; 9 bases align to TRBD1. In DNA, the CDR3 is TGTGCCAGCAGGTGGGACAGGGACACTTACGAGCAGTACTTC. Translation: CASRWDRDTYEQYF.